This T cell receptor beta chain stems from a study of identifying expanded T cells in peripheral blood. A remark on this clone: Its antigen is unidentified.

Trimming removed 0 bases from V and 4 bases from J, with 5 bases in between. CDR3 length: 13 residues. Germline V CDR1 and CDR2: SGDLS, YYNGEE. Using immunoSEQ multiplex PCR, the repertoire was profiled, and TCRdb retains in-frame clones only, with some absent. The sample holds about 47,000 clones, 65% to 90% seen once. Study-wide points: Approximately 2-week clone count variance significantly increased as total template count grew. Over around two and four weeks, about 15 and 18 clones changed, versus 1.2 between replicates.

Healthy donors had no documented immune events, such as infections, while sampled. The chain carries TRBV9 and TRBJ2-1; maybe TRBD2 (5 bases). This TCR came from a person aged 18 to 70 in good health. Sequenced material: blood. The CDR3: CASSVGRYNEQFF. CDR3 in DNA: TGTGCCAGCAGCGTAGGGAGGTACAATGAGCAGTTCTTC.